One and the same sample provided the 10 T cell receptor beta chains below, sequenced in a study of T cell responses to AZD1222 COVID-19 vaccine. Measured with immunoSEQ multiplex PCR; TCRdb has only the in-frame clones, and not every one. The repertoire has 95,000 to 100,000 clones, over 75% of them found once; the top ten carry approximately 10%. Source: peripheral blood, taken 28 days after the second AZD1222 dose. The receptors stem from an adult who received the AZD1222 COVID-19 vaccine.

As to this clone: A much larger clone sits a single nucleotide away, making a read error possible. CDR3: CASSFHNEQFF. DNA of the CDR3: TGTGCCAGCAGCTTCCACAATGAGCAGTTCTTC. J is TRBJ2-1 and V is TRBV7-9; no clear D gene. This CDR3 spans 11 amino acids. Germline CDR1 SEHNR, CDR2 FQNEAQ (reference sequence). The V end was cut by 3 bases, the J end by 5 bases, with 2 bases between.

The rearrangement uses TRBV30 and TRBJ2-7, with unresolved D. CDR1 and CDR2 (germline): GTSNPN, SVGIG (reference sequence). CDR3 length equals 11 residues. V shed 3 bases and J shed 7 bases, with 10 bases lying between them. CDR3: CAWSSSWEQYF. The CDR3 DNA is TGTGCCTGGAGCAGCAGCTGGGAGCAGTACTTC.

The chain recombines TRBV19 with TRBJ2-5; D gene ambiguous. The germline V gene encodes CDR1 LNHDA and CDR2 SQIVND (reference sequence). With 5 bases removed from V and 1 base from J, the gap between germline ends came to 17 bases. There are 16 residues in the CDR3. The CDR3 DNA follows: TGTGCCAGTAGTTCCGTATCCCGAAACACCCAAGAGACCCAGTACTTC. Protein sequence: CASSSVSRNTQETQYF.

V usage is TRBV5-1 and J usage is TRBJ1-1, with D hard to call. Trimming took off 0 bases at V and 0 bases at J, with 3 bases between the two ends. This CDR3 has 13 amino acids. Germline CDR1 is SGHRS and CDR2 is YFSETQ. In DNA, the CDR3 is TGCGCCAGCAGCTTGGACTTGAACACTGAAGCTTTCTTT. Protein: CASSLDLNTEAFF.

The V and J genes are TRBV6-5 and TRBJ2-7; D is possibly TRBD1 or TRBD2 (5 bases each). This CDR3 has 14 residues. The germline CDR1 and CDR2 sequences are MNHEY and SVGAGI. Deletions cut 6 bases from V and 0 bases from J, with 12 bases between. The CDR3 region has the DNA TGTGCCAGCAGGAGGGGCCGGAGCTCCTACGAGCAGTACTTC. Translating it yields CASRRGRSSYEQYF.

The chain has TRBV11-2 and TRBJ2-5, with D perhaps TRBD1 (6 bases). Trimming cost V 0 bases and J 5 bases, with 13 bases left between them. This CDR3 has 15 amino acids. Germline lookup yields CDR1 SGHAT and CDR2 FQNNGV. The CDR3 protein is CASSLDQMRGETQYF. Here the CDR3 DNA reads TGTGCCAGCAGCTTAGATCAGATGAGGGGGGAGACCCAGTACTTC.

J is TRBJ2-3 and V is TRBV10-3; 8 bases agree with TRBD1. Looked up from germline, CDR1 is ENHRY and CDR2 is SYGVKD. The CDR3 is 16 residues long. Trimming removed 4 bases from V and 0 bases from J; junction bases left unmatched: 6. The CDR3 DNA follows: TGTGCCATCAGTGGGCAGGGGGCACATAGCACAGATACGCAGTATTTT. Protein sequence: CAISGQGAHSTDTQYF.

The chain combines TRBV7-8 with TRBJ2-1, with 7 bases aligning to TRBD2. Germline V gene lookup returns CDR1 SGHVS and CDR2 FQNEAQ. The length of the CDR3 is 15 residues. Unmatched junction bases numbered 11, after V lost 3 bases and J lost 9 bases. CDR3: CASSFRAGGKGEQFF. For the CDR3, the DNA is TGTGCCAGCAGCTTTAGAGCCGGGGGGAAAGGTGAGCAGTTCTTC.

This chain joins TRBV7-3 and TRBJ2-3, with D perhaps being TRBD1 or TRBD2 (6 bases each). This CDR3 has 15 residues. Germline V gives CDR1 SGHTA, CDR2 FQGTGA. With 1 base removed from V and 10 bases from J, the gap between germline ends came to 18 bases. CDR3 bases: TGTGCCAGCAGCTTAAGTGACGGGGGCGCTTCCCCGCAGTATTTT. Its translation: CASSLSDGGASPQYF.

The chain links TRBV7-2 to TRBJ2-1, with 8 bases lining up with TRBD2. V shed 5 bases and J 2 bases; nucleotides not matched to a gene: 5. This CDR3 spans 15 amino acids. Germline V gives CDR1 SGHTA, CDR2 FQGNSA. The DNA for the CDR3 is TGTGCCAGCAGCCAATCGGGGGGGCCCTACAATGAGCAGTTCTTC. It translates to CASSQSGGPYNEQFF.